One sample yielded the 2 T cell receptor beta chains listed below, sequenced in a study of T cell repertoires in cytomegalovirus infection. TCRdb re-analysed the reads in MiXCR, keeping a single row per CDR3 protein. The data hold 150,000 to 200,000 distinct CDR3 sequences, with under 15% observed a single time. Sequencing input: PBMCs. Every receptor here comes from a human donor in good health (CMV status not recorded). Some clones in this sample may be carry-over from other donors' samples.

In this sample, this clonotype turned up a few times. The V and J genes are TRBV7-4 and TRBJ1-3; D is undetermined. This CDR3 region has 14 residues. Germline CDR1 reads SGHVT; CDR2 reads SQSDAQ. Trimming removed 3 bases from V and 2 bases from J, with 8 bases in between. CDR3 sequence reads: CASSFGGPGNTIYF. CDR3 bases: TGTGCCAGCAGCTTCGGAGGACCTGGAAACACCATATATTTT. The full variable domain, in which reference TRBV7-4 and TRBJ1-3 provide the parts outside the CDR3, is GAGVSQSPRYKVAKRGRDVALRCDSISGHVTLYWYRQTLGQGSEVLTYSQSDAQRDKSGRPSGRFSAERPERSVSTLKIQRTEQGDSAVYLCASSFGGPGNTIYFGEGSWLTVV.

This clonotype was seen more than once but under ten times. The chain has TRBV10-3 and TRBJ2-2, with D possibly TRBD2 on 6 matching bases. The CDR3 consists of 15 residues. Trimming pared 6 bases from V and 3 bases from J, leaving 14 bases between. Germline CDR1 is ENHRY and CDR2 is SYGVKD. Here the CDR3 reads CAISLAGRDTGELFF. DNA of the CDR3: TGTGCCATCAGCCTCGCGGGAAGGGACACCGGGGAGCTGTTTTTT.